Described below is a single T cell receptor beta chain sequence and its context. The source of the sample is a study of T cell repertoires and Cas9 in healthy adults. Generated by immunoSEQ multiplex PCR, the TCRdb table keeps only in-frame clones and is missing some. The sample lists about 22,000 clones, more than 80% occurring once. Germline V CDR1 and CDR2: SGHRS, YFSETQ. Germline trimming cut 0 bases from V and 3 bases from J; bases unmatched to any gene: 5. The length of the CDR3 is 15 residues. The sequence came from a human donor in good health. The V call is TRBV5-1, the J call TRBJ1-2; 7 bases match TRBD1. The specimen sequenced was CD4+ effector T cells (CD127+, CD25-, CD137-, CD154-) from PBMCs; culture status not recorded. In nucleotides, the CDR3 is TGCGCCAGCAGCTTGGAGACAGGGACCTACTATGGCTACACCTTC. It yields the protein CASSLETGTYYGYTF.